These 32 T cell receptor beta chains originate from one sample sequenced in a study of T cells after yellow fever vaccination (dated by TCRdb to between 2018 and 2020). Library generation was performed with 5' RACE. This sample was sequenced with an Illumina NovaSeq 6000. Using fastp trimming at Q25 and MiXCR clonotype assembly, TCRdb reanalyzed the public sequencing data and kept in-frame beta chains. Entries are consolidated by CDR3 protein sequence, retaining the most common genes and DNA. The sample yields about 310,000 distinct CDR3 sequences; approximately 3.9% were counted once. In total, the top ten clones hold roughly a quarter of the sample. The treatment or condition label here, explained by the study, means: live attenuated yellow fever vaccine strain. This specimen consisted of PBMCs, obtained on the day of the yellow fever booster vaccination. The source is a man younger than 35 who received the YFV17D yellow fever vaccine.

This clonotype has a count of ten or more. The rearrangement uses TRBV11-2 and TRBJ2-7; no firm D call. Germline lookup yields CDR1 SGHAT and CDR2 FQNNGV. V was trimmed by 5 bases and J by 4 bases, leaving 12 bases between them. The CDR3 is made up of 13 amino acids. CDR3 region: CASSPSLGYEQYV. The DNA of the CDR3 is TGTGCCAGCAGCCCCTCCTTAGGGTACGAGCAGTACGTC.

This chain uses TRBV5-1 with TRBJ2-5, with D perhaps TRBD2 (6 bases). CDR1 and CDR2 from the germline V gene are SGHRS and YFSETQ. CDR3 size: 17 residues. The CDR3 bases are TGCGCAGGCTTAGGGAGGCCAGGCGGCCAAATTAAAGAGACCCAGTACTTC. This translates into CAGLGRPGGQIKETQYF.

This clonotype is judged medium-sized. The J gene is TRBJ2-2, the V gene TRBV2; 8 bases map to TRBD2. This CDR3 has 16 residues. The germline gives CDR1 SNHLY, CDR2 FYNNEI. The V and J ends lost 5 bases and 0 bases, in that order; junction bases with no gene match: 5. Written as DNA, the CDR3 is TGTGCCAGCAGTCGCACTAGCGGAGCGAACACCGGGGAGCTGTTTTTT. This codes for CASSRTSGANTGELFF.

This clonotype was seen a few times. This sequence joins TRBV4-3 and TRBJ1-4; 9 bases are shared with TRBD1. This CDR3 contains 17 residues. In germline, CDR1 is LGHNA, CDR2 YSLEER. V lost 0 bases and J lost 3; bases outside the gene matches: 5. The CDR3 region is CASSQDATGGPNEKLFF. CDR3 sequence (DNA): TGCGCCAGCAGCCAAGATGCCACAGGGGGCCCTAATGAAAAACTGTTTTTT.

This clonotype appeared many times. The V call is TRBV15, the J call TRBJ2-5; D remains unclear. From germline, CDR1 is LNHNV and CDR2 YYDKDF (reference sequence). Trimming shortened V by 6 bases and J by 2 bases, and 10 bases separated the two germline ends. The CDR3 sequence is 13 residues long. The CDR3 nucleotides read TGTGCCACCAGTTTGACACTTCAAGAGACCCAGTACTTC. Protein product: CATSLTLQETQYF.

This clonotype was observed a few times. The V call is TRBV12-3 or TRBV12-4, the J call TRBJ2-2, with D possibly matching TRBD2 (6 bases). The V and J ends lost 1 base and 3 bases respectively, with 9 bases between them. The CDR3 is 15 residues long. For the CDR3, the DNA is TGTGCCAGCAGTTTAGGCGGGGCTGACACCGGGGAGCTGTTTTTT. Amino acid sequence: CASSLGGADTGELFF.

This clonotype was recorded many times. This rearrangement joins TRBV7-9 to TRBJ2-7; D unresolved. CDR1 and CDR2 (germline): SEHNR, FQNEAQ (reference sequence). Trimming shortened V by 1 base and J by 11 bases, and 9 bases separated the two germline ends. There are 11 residues in the CDR3. The CDR3 reads CASSLDDNKYF. CDR3 in DNA: TGTGCCAGCAGCTTAGATGACAATAAGTACTTC.

The sample holds many counts of this clonotype. The V gene is TRBV7-6, the J gene TRBJ1-1; no reliable D call. The length of the CDR3 is 14 residues. Trimming pared 2 bases from V and 4 bases from J, leaving 11 bases between. The germline gives CDR1 SGHVS, CDR2 FNYEAQ. The CDR3 DNA follows: TGTGCCAGCAGCTTATCCGGGGTAGGCACTGAAGCTTTCTTT. It codes for CASSLSGVGTEAFF.

In this sample, this clonotype turned up a few times. The rearrangement uses TRBV9 and TRBJ1-5; D is uncertain. Trimming took 0 bases from V and 0 from J, leaving 7 bases between them. CDR3 length: 15 amino acids. The V gene's germline CDR1 is SGDLS and CDR2 YYNGEE. The CDR3 DNA is TGTGCCAGCAGCGTAGGTGGTGATAGCAATCAGCCCCAGCATTTT. This gives the protein CASSVGGDSNQPQHF.

In its sample, this clonotype was seen a few times. This sequence joins TRBV6-1 and TRBJ2-3; D is unclear. V lost 7 bases and J 0 bases, leaving 11 bases between the germline ends. This CDR3 has 14 amino acids. Germline CDR1 is MNHNS and CDR2 is SASEGT. In DNA form, the CDR3 reads TGTGCCAGCACTATGATGGAAAGCACAGATACGCAGTATTTT. Residues: CASTMMESTDTQYF.

This clonotype was seen many times. The genes are TRBV21-1 and TRBJ1-2. TRBV21-1 counts as a pseudogene. CDR3 length: 15 amino acids. The CDR3 protein is CASSKAQSSDYGYTF. CDR3 sequence (DNA): TGTGCCAGCAGCAAAGCCCAGTCCTCTGACTATGGCTACACCTTC.

This clonotype has just a few counts. The chain is built from TRBV6-6 and TRBJ1-3; D is possibly TRBD1 (5 bases). CDR3 length equals 19 residues. CDR1 and CDR2 (germline): MNHNY, SVGAGI (reference sequence). V was cut by 0 bases and J by 4 bases, with 22 bases left in between. As DNA, the CDR3 is TGTGCCAGCAGTTACTCGGGGGGTGTTAGTGGATTTCAAGGAAACACCATATATTTT. It yields the protein CASSYSGGVSGFQGNTIYF.

The CDR3 nucleotides are TGTGCCAGCAGCCTGTGGACTAGCGCGTCAGAGACCCAGTACTTC. It yields the protein CASSLWTSASETQYF. V is TRBV7-9 and J is TRBJ2-5; 9 bases are shared with TRBD2. Germline V gene sequence: CDR1 SEHNR, CDR2 FQNEAQ (reference sequence). J lost 4 bases, V lost 5 bases, and 8 bases had no gene match. The CDR3 is 15 amino acids.

Turning to this clonotype: The junction shows a germline mismatch at one end, possibly a read error. The V and J genes are TRBV24-1 and TRBJ2-3; 7 nucleotides agree with TRBD2. The CDR3 is made up of 14 amino acids. Germline assignment: CDR1 KGHDR and CDR2 SFDVKD. CDR3 amino acids: CANSDRGDPDTQYF. The CDR3 nucleotides are TGTGCCAACAGTGATCGGGGGGATCCAGATACGCAGTATTTT.

DNA of the CDR3: TGCGCCAGCAGCTTGGATGGGGCTAGCTACACCGGGGAGCTGTTTTTT. It is translated as CASSLDGASYTGELFF. The chain combines TRBV5-1 with TRBJ2-2; D assignment may be TRBD1 or TRBD2 (5 bases each). The CDR3 is 16 amino acids. Between the trimmed V and J ends, which lost 0 bases and 3 bases, there was a span of 12 bases. CDR1 is SGHRS and CDR2 is YFSETQ in the germline V gene. Complete variable domain (other parts from reference TRBV5-1 and TRBJ2-2): KAGVTQTPRYLIKTRGQQVTLSCSPISGHRSVSWYQQTPGQGLQFLFEYFSETQRNKGNFPGRFSGRQFSNSRSEMNVSTLELGDSALYLCASSLDGASYTGELFFGEGSRLTVL.

This chain connects TRBV7-2 to TRBJ2-7, with 8 bases aligning to TRBD2. V trimming: 8 bases; J trimming: 3 bases; junction bases outside the gene matches: 9. The CDR3 is 14 residues long. Germline V gives CDR1 SGHTA, CDR2 FQGNSA. The CDR3 nucleotides read TGTGCCAGCCAGCGGGAGTCCCGAGGCTACGAGCAGTACTTC. Translation: CASQRESRGYEQYF.

This clonotype was detected a few times. The V gene is TRBV23-1, the J gene TRBJ2-3; D may be TRBD1 (5 bases). TRBV23-1 is assigned to the ORF class and has an uncertain function. V was cut by 0 bases and J by 5 bases, with 15 bases left in between. The CDR3 is 16 amino acids. CDR3 sequence: CASSQSEGAAKDTQYF. The CDR3 DNA reads TGCGCCAGCAGTCAATCCGAAGGGGCCGCGAAAGATACGCAGTATTTT.

This chain links TRBV5-1 with TRBJ1-1, with D uncertain. Looked up from germline, CDR1 is SGHRS and CDR2 is YFSETQ. The CDR3 runs 14 residues. V was pared by 0 bases and J by 5 bases, with 11 bases between. This CDR3 is CASSLDGEATEAFF. DNA for the CDR3: TGCGCCAGCAGCTTGGATGGGGAGGCGACTGAAGCTTTCTTT.

This clonotype was seen many times. The chain uses TRBV27 and TRBJ1-6; maybe TRBD1 (5 bases). V gave up 8 bases and J gave up 7 bases, with 18 bases separating them. The CDR3 runs to 15 residues. From germline, CDR1 is MNHEY and CDR2 SMNVEV (reference sequence). The CDR3 is CASLPSWGGNSPLHF. CDR3 bases: TGTGCCAGCCTTCCGTCATGGGGCGGGAATTCACCCCTCCACTTT.

This clonotype was recorded at least ten times. One junction end does not reproduce the germline sequence, and a read error may be involved. V usage is TRBV5-1 and J usage is TRBJ2-5, with D uncertain. Germline V gene lookup returns CDR1 SGHRS and CDR2 YFSETQ. The CDR3 covers 11 residues. CDR3 sequence (DNA): TGTGCCAGCAGCCATCAAGAGACCCAGTACTTC. Translated: CASSHQETQYF.

This clonotype was found a few times. The rearrangement uses TRBV2 and TRBJ2-1; 14 bases are a match to TRBD2. The CDR3 loop spans 18 amino acids. Trimming cost V 3 bases and J 6 bases; bases outside gene matches: 10. Per germline, CDR1 SNHLY and CDR2 FYNNEI. The CDR3 DNA reads as TGTGCCAGCAGTGATATCCACCTGACTAGCGGGGGGGGCAATGAGCAGTTCTTC. Translation: CASSDIHLTSGGGNEQFF.

This clonotype has ten or more counts. This chain links TRBV7-2 with TRBJ1-2; TRBD1 matches at 7 bases. CDR1 and CDR2 from the germline V gene are SGHTA and FQGNSA. Germline trimming cut 6 bases from V and 0 bases from J; bases unmatched to any gene: 4. The CDR3 is 14 amino acids. This CDR3 is CASRNRGANYGYTF. The CDR3 bases are TGTGCCAGCAGGAACAGGGGCGCTAACTATGGCTACACCTTC.

The chain couples TRBV5-1 to TRBJ1-6; D call uncertain. Germline CDR1 and CDR2: SGHRS and YFSETQ. The CDR3 is 14 residues long. V was trimmed by 7 bases and J by 7 bases, leaving 15 bases between them. The CDR3 nucleotides are TGCGCCAGCGCCCCTCTTCGACTCAATTCACCCCTCCACTTT. Its translation: CASAPLRLNSPLHF.

This clonotype was observed a few times. The chain is built from TRBV10-3 and TRBJ2-7; D not certain. Germline-derived CDR1 and CDR2 are ENHRY and SYGVKD. The V and J ends lost 6 bases and 2 bases respectively, with 11 bases between them. The CDR3 length is 13 residues. The CDR3 region has the DNA TGTGCCATCAGGCCCCCCCGACCCTACGAGCAGTACGTC. Translation: CAIRPPRPYEQYV.

This clonotype appeared many times. J is TRBJ1-5 and V is TRBV4-2; D not resolved. The germline gives CDR1 LGHNA, CDR2 YNFKEQ. The CDR3 is 14 residues long. V lost 0 bases, J lost 5 bases, and 8 bases lay in between. This CDR3 is CASSQDSPYQPQHF. As DNA, the CDR3 is TGTGCCAGCAGCCAAGATTCCCCCTATCAGCCCCAGCATTTT.

This clonotype was seen repeatedly, ten times or more. The rearrangement uses TRBV20-1 and TRBJ2-2; maybe TRBD1 (5 bases). Germline V gene data show CDR1 as DFQATT and CDR2 as SNEGSKA (reference sequence). The CDR3 covers 13 residues. The V end was cut by 6 bases, the J end by 3 bases, with 11 bases between. The CDR3 here is CSARTGYTGELFF. CDR3 in DNA: TGCAGTGCCAGAACAGGTTACACCGGGGAGCTGTTTTTT.

This clonotype turned up a few times. V is TRBV5-4 and J is TRBJ1-2, with TRBD1 matching 7 bases. This CDR3 has 13 residues. The J segment lost 8 bases and the V segment lost 2 bases, leaving 6 bases of the junction unmatched. Germline V gene sequence: CDR1 SGHNT, CDR2 YYREEE (reference sequence). DNA of the CDR3: TGTGCCAGCAGCTTCGACAGGGCCCCAGGCTACACCTTC. Protein sequence: CASSFDRAPGYTF.

The rearrangement joins TRBV20-1 to TRBJ2-7; 9 positions agree with TRBD2. The junction had 15 bases not matched to a gene; V was cut back by 8 bases and J by 4 bases. This CDR3 is 15 amino acids long. CDR1 and CDR2 (germline): DFQATT, SNEGSKA (reference sequence). CDR3 protein: CSLSGGLALQYEQYF. The CDR3 DNA follows: TGCAGTCTCTCGGGGGGACTAGCACTTCAATACGAGCAGTACTTC.

This clonotype has a count of ten or more. The genes are TRBV5-1 and TRBJ2-2; D unclear. The CDR3 sequence is 14 residues long. Between the trimmed V and J ends, which lost 2 bases and 4 bases, there was a span of 9 bases. CDR1 is SGHRS, CDR2 YFSETQ, per germline. DNA of the CDR3: TGCGCCAGCAGCTTTTTCAGCTTCACCGGGGAGCTGTTTTTT. Its protein product is CASSFFSFTGELFF. Filled out from reference TRBV5-1 and TRBJ2-2, the complete variable domain reads KAGVTQTPRYLIKTRGQQVTLSCSPISGHRSVSWYQQTPGQGLQFLFEYFSETQRNKGNFPGRFSGRQFSNSRSEMNVSTLELGDSALYLCASSFFSFTGELFFGEGSRLTVL.

This chain uses TRBV29-1 with TRBJ1-2; D not resolved. The V and J ends lost 4 bases and 8 bases respectively, with 11 bases between them. This CDR3 comprises 11 residues. CDR1 and CDR2 from the germline V gene are SQVTM and ANQGSEA. CDR3 protein: CSVALTGGYTF. Here the CDR3 DNA reads TGCAGCGTTGCATTGACCGGCGGCTACACCTTC.

This clonotype appeared a few times. The chain couples TRBV20-1 to TRBJ2-2, with D tentatively TRBD1 or TRBD2 (7 bases each). CDR1 and CDR2 (germline): DFQATT, SNEGSKA (reference sequence). This CDR3 spans 14 amino acids. Trimming cost V 3 bases and J 6 bases, with 14 bases left between them. The CDR3 bases are TGCAGTGCTAGGGGAGGGGGCCCCGCCGGGGAGCTGTTTTTT. Its translation is CSARGGGPAGELFF.

V usage is TRBV4-2 and J usage is TRBJ2-3; 10 bases are a match to TRBD1. Germline assignment: CDR1 LGHNA and CDR2 YNFKEQ. The V gene end was trimmed by 3 bases and the J gene end by 4 bases; junction bases not matched to a gene: 10. The CDR3 sequence is 17 residues long. For the CDR3, the DNA is TGTGCCAGCAGCCAGCGAGTGGGACAGGGGCCGTCAGATACGCAGTATTTT. This sequence encodes CASSQRVGQGPSDTQYF.